The 14 T cell receptor beta chains below all came from one sample that was sequenced in a study of Graves' ophthalmopathy and Graves' hyperthyroidism. TCR beta CDR3 regions were amplified from RNA transcripts. The first round was an RT-PCR with HTBI primers, and the second round was a multiplex PCR. TCRdb fed the multiplex PCR reads into MiXCR, producing one record per CDR3 protein. Of around 470,000 distinct CDR3 sequences listed, approximately 15% were seen once; the top ten hold around 9.8%. The sequenced sample was blood. The receptors were gathered from a woman aged 25 to 39 with Graves' ophthalmopathy.

At least ten counts were recorded for this clonotype. The V and J genes are TRBV6-4 and TRBJ2-7; D may be TRBD1 or TRBD2 (6 bases each). V shed 6 bases and J shed 4 bases, with 28 bases lying between them. The CDR3 has 18 amino acids. The germline V gene encodes CDR1 MRHNA and CDR2 SNTAGT. Written as DNA, the CDR3 is TGTGCCAGCAGGACTGAAAACTATAAAGGGGGGACACCGTACGAGCAGTACTTC. Protein: CASRTENYKGGTPYEQYF.

In its sample, this clonotype was seen many times. This chain connects TRBV11-1 to TRBJ2-5; 7 positions agree with TRBD1. Germline CDR1 SGHAT, CDR2 FQDESV (reference sequence). V lost 5 bases, J lost 1 base, and 4 bases stayed unmatched. This CDR3 is built from 14 residues. The CDR3: CASSVTGFQETQYF. CDR3 sequence (DNA): TGTGCCAGCAGCGTGACAGGGTTCCAAGAGACCCAGTACTTC. The full variable domain, rest sourced from reference TRBV11-1 and TRBJ2-5, is EAEVAQSPRYKITEKSQAVAFWCDPISGHATLYWYRQILGQGPELLVQFQDESVVDDSQLPKDRFSAERLKGVDSTLKIQPAELGDSAMYLCASSVTGFQETQYFGPGTRLLVL.

This clonotype was counted many times. The chain uses TRBV6-1 and TRBJ1-1, with unresolved D. V was trimmed by 5 bases and J by 7 bases, leaving 17 bases between them. The CDR3 totals 14 residues. Germline CDR1 is MNHNS and CDR2 is SASEGT. The CDR3 is CASSPAWLLIEAFF. Written as DNA, the CDR3 is TGTGCCAGCAGTCCGGCTTGGCTCCTCATTGAAGCTTTCTTT.

In its sample, this clonotype was seen many times. J is TRBJ1-2 and V is TRBV12-3 or TRBV12-4; 9 bases map to TRBD1. V shed 8 bases and J 8 bases; nucleotides not matched to a gene: 9. The CDR3 has 13 amino acids. CDR3 DNA: TGTGCCAGCGGCCCGGACAGGGGCCTAGGCTACACCTTC. Its translation: CASGPDRGLGYTF.

In DNA, the CDR3 is TGTGCCAGCAGGGAATTAGCGGGATTGACCTACGAGCAGTACTTC. It is translated as CASRELAGLTYEQYF. V is TRBV6-1 and J is TRBJ2-7; 8 nucleotides agree with TRBD2. J lost 2 bases, V lost 6 bases, and 9 bases had no gene match. Germline lookup yields CDR1 MNHNS and CDR2 SASEGT. The CDR3 runs 15 residues.

At least ten counts were recorded for this clonotype. The chain joins TRBV12-3 or TRBV12-4 to TRBJ1-1; weak D call: TRBD1 (5 bases). The CDR3 extends over 14 amino acids. The V gene lost 4 bases and the J gene lost 4 bases, with 13 bases spanning the gap. Written as DNA, the CDR3 is TGTGCCAGCAGTTCCTCCCGGGACCTCACTGAAGCTTTCTTT. Translation gives CASSSSRDLTEAFF.

In its sample, this clonotype was seen many times. The rearrangement joins TRBV19 to TRBJ1-1; no clear D gene. Trimming took off 5 bases at V and 4 bases at J, with 14 bases between the two ends. From germline, CDR1 is LNHDA and CDR2 SQIVND (reference sequence). The CDR3 loop spans 14 amino acids. In DNA, the CDR3 is TGTGCCAGTAGTCCCCCCTTAGCGTTCACTGAAGCTTTCTTT. It specifies CASSPPLAFTEAFF.

This clonotype was recorded once. J is TRBJ2-4 and V is TRBV30; the D is unclear. Trimming left V 0 bases short and J 2 bases short, with 8 bases between. The V gene's germline CDR1 is GTSNPN and CDR2 SVGIG (reference sequence). There are 14 residues in the CDR3. The CDR3 region has the DNA TGTGCCTGGAGTGTACAGCGAACCAAAAACATTCAGTACTTC. This sequence encodes CAWSVQRTKNIQYF.

This clonotype has ten or more counts. This chain links TRBV6-1 with TRBJ1-1; weak D call: TRBD1 (5 bases). The germline V gene has CDR1 MNHNS and CDR2 SASEGT. Trimming took 1 base from V and 6 from J, leaving 9 bases between them. CDR3 length equals 13 residues. CDR3 protein: CASSEVGGPEAFF. The CDR3 DNA is TGTGCCAGCAGTGAAGTCGGGGGTCCTGAAGCTTTCTTT.

This clonotype was seen many times. The chain is built from TRBV7-3 and TRBJ2-7; D possibly corresponds to TRBD1 (5 bases). The V end was cut by 0 bases, the J end by 4 bases, with 10 bases between. CDR1 is SGHTA and CDR2 is FQGTGA in the germline V gene. CDR3 length equals 14 residues. In DNA form, the CDR3 reads TGTGCCAGCAGCTTAACTCTCAGGGCTTACGAGCAGTACTTC. Translated, it gives CASSLTLRAYEQYF.

In this sample, this clonotype turned up many times. The J gene is TRBJ2-6, the V gene TRBV5-4, with 10 bases identical to TRBD2. Germline CDR1 and CDR2: SGHNT and YYREEE (reference sequence). The junction had 13 bases not matched to a gene; V was cut back by 1 base and J by 0 bases. This CDR3 is 21 amino acids long. The CDR3 bases are TGTGCCAGCAGCTTGTCGCCTAGCGGGAGCCTCAGATTCTCTGGGGCCAACGTCCTGACTTTC. Encoded protein: CASSLSPSGSLRFSGANVLTF.

In this sample, this clonotype turned up many times. This chain uses TRBV20-1 with TRBJ2-2, with D maybe TRBD1 (6 bases). The CDR3 consists of 13 residues. V gave up 3 bases and J gave up 1 base, with 6 bases separating them. Looked up from germline, CDR1 is DFQATT and CDR2 is SNEGSKA (reference sequence). CDR3 in amino acids: CSASRGNTGELFF. Here the CDR3 DNA reads TGCAGTGCTAGCAGGGGGAACACCGGGGAGCTGTTTTTT.

Of note for this clonotype: A read error may explain this, as a much larger clone is one base away. This sequence joins TRBV6-5 and TRBJ1-2; tentatively, D is TRBD1 (5 bases). Germline V gives CDR1 MNHEY, CDR2 SVGAGI. The CDR3 consists of 14 residues. CDR3 residues: CARSYSAREVGYTF. CDR3 nucleotides: TGTGCCCGCAGTTACTCAGCCAGGGAGGTTGGCTACACCTTC.

This clonotype was counted ten times or more. This rearrangement joins TRBV9 to TRBJ1-1, with 8 bases matching TRBD1. Losses at the gene ends were 0 bases for V and 6 bases for J; bases not matched to a gene: 10. Germline loops: CDR1 SGDLS, CDR2 YYNGEE. The CDR3 is made up of 16 amino acids. The CDR3: CASSVEGQVGDAEAFF. DNA of the CDR3: TGTGCCAGCAGCGTAGAGGGACAGGTCGGGGATGCTGAAGCTTTCTTT.